One and the same sample provided the 14 T cell receptor beta chains below, sequenced in a study of T cell responses to AZD1222 COVID-19 vaccine (dated by TCRdb to about 2021). Library creation used the immunoSEQ multiplex PCR assay. The source is immuneACCESS, and TCRdb retained only in-frame sequences with V and J called. Part of the clones is not carried over; for the studies checked, unresolved V genes explain less than half of this, and the remainder is unexplained. This sample lists about 85,000 clones; 65% to 90% were detected once. The ten largest make up more than 6% of the sample. Explained via the paper, the time point label denotes: baseline before first vaccination. The source material was peripheral blood, sampled on day 0 of AZD1222 vaccination. The receptor set was obtained from an adult in good health.

The chain combines TRBV14 with TRBJ2-2; 7 positions match TRBD2. This CDR3 has 17 residues. Germline lookup yields CDR1 SGHDN and CDR2 FVKESK. Trimming cost V 2 bases and J 0 bases; bases outside gene matches: 6. As DNA, the CDR3 is TGTGCCAGCAGCCAATGGGGAGGGGCTGCGAACACCGGGGAGCTGTTTTTT. Protein: CASSQWGGAANTGELFF.

V and J are TRBV5-1 and TRBJ1-4; D gene uncertain. CDR1 is SGHRS, CDR2 YFSETQ, per germline. The germline V and J ends were trimmed by 0 bases and 8 bases, with 8 bases remaining between them. CDR3 length: 13 residues. CDR3 sequence: CASSLVLGEKLFF. The CDR3 region has the DNA TGCGCCAGCAGCTTGGTTCTGGGGGAAAAACTGTTTTTT.

The chain links TRBV19 to TRBJ2-7, with TRBD1 as a possible D gene (5 bases). The germline CDR1 and CDR2 sequences are LNHDA and SQIVND (reference sequence). The CDR3 has 14 residues. V was clipped by 6 bases and J by 7 bases, with 19 bases between them. CDR3 bases: TGTGCCAGTAGGTCCCGCGACAGCCCTTGGGAGCAGTACTTC. Its translation is CASRSRDSPWEQYF.

The J gene is TRBJ1-2, the V gene TRBV19; 7 bases are a match to TRBD1. V was clipped by 8 bases and J by 5 bases; unmatched bases: 14. The CDR3 spans 15 residues. The germline CDR1 and CDR2 sequences are LNHDA and SQIVND (reference sequence). For the CDR3, the DNA is TGTGCCAGTGGTTCCTGGGACAGACTGGGGTATGGCTACACCTTC. Translated: CASGSWDRLGYGYTF.

J is TRBJ2-5 and V is TRBV10-3; D is unclear. Trimming removed 4 bases from V and 5 bases from J, with 11 bases in between. Germline CDR1 reads ENHRY; CDR2 reads SYGVKD. This CDR3 is built from 13 residues. Written as DNA, the CDR3 is TGTGCCATCAGTGTAGGTGGATGGGAGACCCAGTACTTC. This codes for CAISVGGWETQYF.

The V gene is TRBV10-3, the J gene TRBJ2-1, with 10 bases lining up with TRBD2. This CDR3 spans 17 amino acids. CDR1 is ENHRY and CDR2 is SYGVKD in the germline V gene. The J segment lost 6 bases and the V segment lost 2 bases, leaving 10 bases of the junction unmatched. The CDR3: CAISEQASGSIGNEQFF. CDR3 bases: TGTGCCATCAGTGAGCAGGCTAGCGGGAGTATAGGCAATGAGCAGTTCTTC.

This chain joins TRBV5-1 and TRBJ1-6; 10 bases agree with TRBD1. CDR3 length equals 16 residues. The junction had 8 bases not matched to a gene; V was cut back by 4 bases and J by 7 bases. The germline V gene has CDR1 SGHRS and CDR2 YFSETQ. DNA for the CDR3: TGCGCCAGCAGCGGCGGGACAGGGGATTTCAATTCACCCCTCCACTTT. It encodes CASSGGTGDFNSPLHF. Complete variable domain (other parts from reference TRBV5-1 and TRBJ1-6): KAGVTQTPRYLIKTRGQQVTLSCSPISGHRSVSWYQQTPGQGLQFLFEYFSETQRNKGNFPGRFSGRQFSNSRSEMNVSTLELGDSALYLCASSGGTGDFNSPLHFGNGTRLTVT.

This chain connects TRBV19 to TRBJ2-3, with D hard to call. This CDR3 is 13 amino acids long. V gave up 4 bases and J gave up 7 bases, with 12 bases separating them. The germline V gene has CDR1 LNHDA and CDR2 SQIVND (reference sequence). CDR3 in DNA: TGTGCCAGTAGTAGTCGGCTGTCAAATACGCAGTATTTT. This gives the protein CASSSRLSNTQYF.

This chain uses TRBV28 with TRBJ2-1; 7 bases map to TRBD2. Unmatched junction bases numbered 13, after V lost 6 bases and J lost 5 bases. This CDR3 is 16 amino acids long. CDR1 is MDHEN and CDR2 is SYDVKM in the germline V gene. Here the CDR3 DNA reads TGTGCCAGCAGCCGACCGGGCACGGGAGGCAACAATGAGCAGTTCTTC. Protein product: CASSRPGTGGNNEQFF.

This clone was picked up one time. The chain links TRBV5-8 to TRBJ2-6, with D perhaps matching TRBD1 (5 bases). Trimming left V 0 bases short and J 2 bases short, with 6 bases between. The CDR3 covers 15 residues. Germline V CDR1 and CDR2: SGHTS, YDEGEE. Here the CDR3 reads CASSLGTPGANVLTF. The CDR3, as DNA: TGTGCCAGCAGCTTGGGGACACCTGGGGCCAACGTCCTGACTTTC.

The chain recombines TRBV7-3 with TRBJ2-1; D possibly corresponds to TRBD2 (5 bases). The CDR3 runs to 15 residues. Trimming removed 5 bases at V and 7 bases at J, with 18 bases between. The V gene's germline CDR1 is SGHTA and CDR2 FQGTGA. The CDR3 nucleotides read TGTGCCAGCAGCCCCTCTAGCCTAGCTGGGAATGAGCAGTTCTTC. Translating gives CASSPSSLAGNEQFF.

This rearrangement joins TRBV6-5 to TRBJ2-3; 10 positions agree with TRBD1. The CDR3 consists of 15 residues. Germline V gene lookup returns CDR1 MNHEY and CDR2 SVGAGI. J lost 1 base, V lost 5 bases, and 3 bases had no gene match. The CDR3 DNA reads TGTGCCAGCAGTCCCGGGACAGGGGGCACAGATACGCAGTATTTT. It codes for CASSPGTGGTDTQYF.

This clone occurred a few times. The DNA for the CDR3 is TGTGCCAGCAGTGAATGTTTCCCGGGAGAGATGGACTACGAGCAGTACTTC. Translated, it gives CASSECFPGEMDYEQYF. The gene calls are TRBV25-1 and TRBJ2-7, with D perhaps TRBD2 (6 bases). Per the germline V gene, CDR1 is MGHDK and CDR2 is SYGVNS. The length of the CDR3 is 17 residues. The germline V and J ends were trimmed by 1 base and 3 bases, with 19 bases remaining between them.

CDR3: CATSEGSGRASYEQYF. The CDR3 DNA reads TGTGCCACCAGTGAAGGAAGCGGGAGGGCCTCCTACGAGCAGTACTTC. The J gene is TRBJ2-7, the V gene TRBV24-1; 10 positions agree with TRBD2. The CDR3 has 16 amino acids. Germline V lookup: CDR1 KGHDR, CDR2 SFDVKD. J was trimmed by 0 bases and V by 4 bases; bases with no gene match: 5.